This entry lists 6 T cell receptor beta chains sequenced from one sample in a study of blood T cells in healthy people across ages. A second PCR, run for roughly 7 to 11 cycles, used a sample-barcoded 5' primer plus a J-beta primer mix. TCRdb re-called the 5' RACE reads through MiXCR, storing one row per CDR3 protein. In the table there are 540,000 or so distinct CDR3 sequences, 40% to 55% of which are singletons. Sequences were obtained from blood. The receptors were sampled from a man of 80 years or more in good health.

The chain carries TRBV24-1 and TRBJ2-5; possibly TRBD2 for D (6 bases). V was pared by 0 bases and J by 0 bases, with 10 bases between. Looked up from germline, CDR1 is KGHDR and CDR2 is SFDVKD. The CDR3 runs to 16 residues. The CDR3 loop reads CATSDLKLADQETQYF. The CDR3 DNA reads TGTGCCACCAGTGATTTGAAACTAGCAGACCAAGAGACCCAGTACTTC.

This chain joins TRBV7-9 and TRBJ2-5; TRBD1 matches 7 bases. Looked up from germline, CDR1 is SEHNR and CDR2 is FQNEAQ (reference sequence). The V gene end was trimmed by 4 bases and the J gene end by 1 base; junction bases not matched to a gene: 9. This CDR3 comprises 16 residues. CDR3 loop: CASSSRGGRAQETQYF. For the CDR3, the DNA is TGTGCCAGCAGCTCCCGAGGGGGCAGGGCCCAAGAGACCCAGTACTTC.

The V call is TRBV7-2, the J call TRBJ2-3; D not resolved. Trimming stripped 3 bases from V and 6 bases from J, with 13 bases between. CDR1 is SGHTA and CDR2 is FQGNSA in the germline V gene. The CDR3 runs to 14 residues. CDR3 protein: CASSFQPVPDTQYF. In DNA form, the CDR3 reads TGTGCCAGCAGCTTCCAACCGGTGCCCGATACGCAGTATTTT.

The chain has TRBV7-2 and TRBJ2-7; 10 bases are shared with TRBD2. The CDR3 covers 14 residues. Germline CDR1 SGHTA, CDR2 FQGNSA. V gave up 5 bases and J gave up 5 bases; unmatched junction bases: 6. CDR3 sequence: CASSPSGGVNEQYF. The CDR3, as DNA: TGTGCCAGCAGCCCTAGCGGGGGTGTAAACGAGCAGTACTTC. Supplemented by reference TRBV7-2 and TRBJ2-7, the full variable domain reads GAGVSQSPSNKVTEKGKDVELRCDPISGHTALYWYRQSLGQGLEFLIYFQGNSAPDKSGLPSDRFSAERTGGSVSTLTIQRTQQEDSAVYLCASSPSGGVNEQYFGPGTRLTVT.

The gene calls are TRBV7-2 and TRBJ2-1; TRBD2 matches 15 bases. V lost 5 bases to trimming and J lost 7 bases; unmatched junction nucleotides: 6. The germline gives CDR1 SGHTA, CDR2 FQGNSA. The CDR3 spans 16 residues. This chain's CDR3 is CASSPRTSGRGNEQFF. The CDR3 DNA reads TGTGCCAGCAGCCCCCGGACTAGCGGGAGGGGGAATGAGCAGTTCTTC.

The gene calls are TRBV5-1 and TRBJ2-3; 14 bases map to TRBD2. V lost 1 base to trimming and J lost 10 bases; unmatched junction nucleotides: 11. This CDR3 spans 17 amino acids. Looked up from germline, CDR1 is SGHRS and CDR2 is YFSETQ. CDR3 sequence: CASSLRLAGGPGLAQYF. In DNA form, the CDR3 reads TGCGCCAGCAGCTTGCGACTAGCGGGAGGGCCCGGCTTAGCGCAGTATTTT.